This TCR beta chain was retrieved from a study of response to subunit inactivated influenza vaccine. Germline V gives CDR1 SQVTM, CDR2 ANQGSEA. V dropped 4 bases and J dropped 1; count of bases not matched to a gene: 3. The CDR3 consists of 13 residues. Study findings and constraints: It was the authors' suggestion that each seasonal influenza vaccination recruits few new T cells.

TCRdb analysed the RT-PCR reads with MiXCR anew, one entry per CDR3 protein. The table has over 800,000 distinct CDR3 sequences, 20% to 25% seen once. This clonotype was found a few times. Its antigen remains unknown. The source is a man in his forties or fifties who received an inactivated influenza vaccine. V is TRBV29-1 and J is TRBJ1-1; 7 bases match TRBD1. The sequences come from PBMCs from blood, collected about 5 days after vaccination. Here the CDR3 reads CSVAGTANTEAFF. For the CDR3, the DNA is TGCAGCGTTGCTGGGACAGCGAACACTGAAGCTTTCTTT.